The 5 T cell receptor beta chains given below trace back to one sample, sequenced in a study of regulatory T cells in long-lasting Graves disease. The TCR beta library used iRepertoire HTBI primers with Arm-PCR amplification of CDR3. TCRdb fed the multiplex PCR reads into MiXCR, producing one record per CDR3 protein. The table lists roughly 300,000 distinct CDR3 sequences, roughly 21% of them singletons, with less than 35% in the top ten. Time point meaning: persistent/refractory GD, antithyroid drugs over 5 years with positive TRAb. The TCR library used RNA extracted from PBMCs. The specimen comprised peripheral blood mononuclear cells (PBMCs), sampled when the disease was refractory, from a patient treated with antithyroid drugs. The receptors come from a female donor with Graves disease.

In its sample, this clonotype was seen many times. This rearrangement joins TRBV11-2 to TRBJ1-1; possibly TRBD1 for D (5 bases). The CDR3 is 16 amino acids. Germline V lookup: CDR1 SGHAT, CDR2 FQNNGV. V was pared by 5 bases and J by 1 base, with 17 bases between. This CDR3 reads CASSHVIRRGNTEAFF. The CDR3 coding sequence is TGTGCCAGCAGCCACGTGATTCGTAGGGGGAACACTGAAGCTTTCTTT.

The chain recombines TRBV9 with TRBJ2-1; 7 bases are shared with TRBD2. The length of the CDR3 is 14 residues. Germline V gives CDR1 SGDLS, CDR2 YYNGEE. J lost 7 bases, V lost 0 bases, and 4 bases had no gene match. The CDR3 region is CASSVEVGRNEQFF. As DNA, the CDR3 is TGTGCCAGCAGCGTAGAAGTCGGGAGGAATGAGCAGTTCTTC.

The chain joins TRBV20-1 to TRBJ2-7; TRBD1 aligns across 7 bases. Unmatched junction bases numbered 13, after V lost 2 bases and J lost 9 bases. Germline V gene lookup returns CDR1 DFQATT and CDR2 SNEGSKA (reference sequence). The CDR3 consists of 14 residues. The DNA for the CDR3 is TGCAGTGCTAGACCCCCCGGACAGGTGTTCGGGCAGTACTTC. Protein: CSARPPGQVFGQYF.

This rearrangement joins TRBV6-1 to TRBJ1-1; D is ambiguous. V was cut by 7 bases and J by 2 bases, with 17 bases left in between. CDR1 and CDR2 (germline): MNHNS, SASEGT. CDR3 length equals 15 residues. The DNA of the CDR3 is TGTGCCAGCATCCTCCACCCCTCAGGTAACACTGAAGCTTTCTTT. It translates to CASILHPSGNTEAFF.

The DNA of the CDR3 is TGTGCCATCAGCGGGAGAACTAATGAAAAACTGTTTTTT. It specifies CAISGRTNEKLFF. This chain links TRBV10-3 with TRBJ1-4; D unclear. The CDR3 runs to 13 residues. The germline V gene encodes CDR1 ENHRY and CDR2 SYGVKD. V lost 6 bases to trimming and J lost 1 base, with 6 bases between them.